This T cell receptor beta chain was identified in a study of T cell repertoires in ileal Crohn's disease. Overall study context: Thiopurines (around 10) or anti-TNF agents (roughly 18) were given postoperatively to about half.

The V segment lost 5 bases and the J segment 5 bases; nucleotides outside the gene matches: 8. The V gene's germline CDR1 is SGHNT and CDR2 YENEEA. The CDR3 sequence is 15 residues long. TCRdb's table, derived via immunoSEQ multiplex PCR, lists solely in-frame clones and lacks some. The data contain about 13,000 clones, roughly 80% of them singletons. The sample's time point: neoterminal ileum biopsy at postoperative endoscopy, about 6 months after surgery. The source of this sequence is an adult with Crohn's disease. J is TRBJ2-2 and V is TRBV11-3, with 7 bases matching TRBD1. The source material was ileal tissue. The CDR3 region is CASSNRRQGTGELFF. The DNA of the CDR3 is TGTGCCAGCAGCAACCGACGACAGGGAACCGGGGAGCTGTTTTTT.